Shown below are 8 T cell receptor beta chains from a single sample sequenced in a study of CD8 T cells in Susac syndrome. With random hexamers, reverse transcription was performed on about 0.5 to 1 ug of RNA. Via MiXCR, TCRdb re-called the immunoSEQ multiplex PCR reads, giving one row per CDR3 protein. The table includes about 250,000 distinct CDR3 sequences, about 93% detected once. The sequenced material came from CD4+ T cells from PBMCs. The receptors come from a human donor with multiple sclerosis.

This chain links TRBV9 with TRBJ2-4, with 12 bases matching TRBD1. V gave up 0 bases and J gave up 6 bases; unmatched junction bases: 4. The CDR3 runs to 16 residues. Germline V gene data show CDR1 as SGDLS and CDR2 as YYNGEE. The CDR3 DNA follows: TGTGCCAGCAGCGTAGCGGGACAGGGGGCGGGAAACATTCAGTACTTC. Its translation: CASSVAGQGAGNIQYF.

The J gene is TRBJ2-1, the V gene TRBV19; a possible D gene is TRBD1 (6 bases). The CDR3 contains 15 residues. V lost 4 bases, J lost 5 bases, and 15 bases lay in between. The V gene's germline CDR1 is LNHDA and CDR2 SQIVND (reference sequence). This CDR3 reads CASSRTGRVDNEQFF. The CDR3 DNA follows: TGTGCCAGTAGTAGAACAGGGAGAGTAGACAATGAGCAGTTCTTC.

This chain joins TRBV19 and TRBJ1-1, with 7 bases fitting TRBD1. CDR1 is LNHDA, CDR2 SQIVND, per germline (reference sequence). V gave up 5 bases and J gave up 4 bases; unmatched junction bases: 10. The CDR3 is 15 amino acids. The CDR3 DNA sequence: TGTGCCAGTAGTTCACGACAGGGATTCATCACTGAAGCTTTCTTT. Its protein product is CASSSRQGFITEAFF.

The chain is built from TRBV3-1 and TRBJ1-1; no clear D. Germline CDR1 LGHDT, CDR2 YNNKEL (reference sequence). V lost 6 bases and J 1 base, leaving 9 bases between the germline ends. The CDR3 loop spans 13 amino acids. CDR3 coding DNA: TGTGCCAGCAGAAGGGAGAAGAACACTGAAGCTTTCTTT. Translating it yields CASRREKNTEAFF. Combining the CDR3 with reference TRBV3-1 and TRBJ1-1 gives the whole variable domain DTAVSQTPKYLVTQMGNDKSIKCEQNLGHDTMYWYKQDSKKFLKIMFSYNNKELIINETVPNRFSPKSPDKAHLNLHINSLELGDSAVYFCASRREKNTEAFFGQGTRLTVV.

This sequence joins TRBV6-6 and TRBJ2-3; D unclear. Trimming shortened V by 2 bases and J by 4 bases, and 10 bases separated the two germline ends. This CDR3 has 14 amino acids. Germline V lookup: CDR1 MNHNY, CDR2 SVGAGI (reference sequence). DNA of the CDR3: TGTGCCAGCAGTTACCTTCTTCAATCAGATACGCAGTATTTT. Its translation is CASSYLLQSDTQYF.

This rearrangement joins TRBV30 to TRBJ1-6; 8 bases fit TRBD1. Germline-derived CDR1 and CDR2 are GTSNPN and SVGIG (reference sequence). V was clipped by 0 bases and J by 11 bases; unmatched bases: 12. The length of the CDR3 is 16 residues. CDR3 sequence: CAWSVLIGQGPPPLHF. The CDR3 region has the DNA TGTGCCTGGAGTGTATTAATCGGACAGGGCCCGCCACCCCTCCACTTT.

This clonotype came up once. The chain carries TRBV20-1 and TRBJ2-3; the match to TRBD1 covers 10 bases. This CDR3 has 14 residues. The germline CDR1 and CDR2 sequences are DFQATT and SNEGSKA (reference sequence). Germline trimming cut 6 bases from V and 4 bases from J; bases unmatched to any gene: 7. The CDR3 sequence is CSAPDRGKPDTQYF. DNA of the CDR3: TGCAGTGCGCCGGACAGGGGGAAGCCAGATACGCAGTATTTT.

This chain links TRBV20-1 with TRBJ2-7, with D perhaps matching TRBD2 (6 bases). The CDR3 covers 14 residues. The germline V and J ends were trimmed by 1 base and 5 bases, with 15 bases remaining between them. Germline-derived CDR1 and CDR2 are DFQATT and SNEGSKA (reference sequence). CDR3 region: CSARALGGRNEQYV. In DNA, the CDR3 is TGCAGTGCTAGAGCCCTTGGGGGGAGAAACGAGCAGTACGTC.